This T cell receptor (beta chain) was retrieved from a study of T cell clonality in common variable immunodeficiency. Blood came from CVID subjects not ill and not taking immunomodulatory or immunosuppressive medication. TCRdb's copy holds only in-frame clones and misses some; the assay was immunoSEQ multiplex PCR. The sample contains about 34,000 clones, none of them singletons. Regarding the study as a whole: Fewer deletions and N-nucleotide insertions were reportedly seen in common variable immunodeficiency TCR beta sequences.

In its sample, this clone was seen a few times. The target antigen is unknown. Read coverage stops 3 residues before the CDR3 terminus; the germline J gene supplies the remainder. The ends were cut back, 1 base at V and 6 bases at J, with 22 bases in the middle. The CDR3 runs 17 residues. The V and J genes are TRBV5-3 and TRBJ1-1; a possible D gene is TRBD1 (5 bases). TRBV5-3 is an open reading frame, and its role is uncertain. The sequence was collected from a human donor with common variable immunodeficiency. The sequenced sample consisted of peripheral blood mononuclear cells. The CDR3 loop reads CARSLRGRRQSYPEAFF. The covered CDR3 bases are TGTGCCAGAAGCTTGAGGGGCCGCAGACAGTCCTACCCTGAA.